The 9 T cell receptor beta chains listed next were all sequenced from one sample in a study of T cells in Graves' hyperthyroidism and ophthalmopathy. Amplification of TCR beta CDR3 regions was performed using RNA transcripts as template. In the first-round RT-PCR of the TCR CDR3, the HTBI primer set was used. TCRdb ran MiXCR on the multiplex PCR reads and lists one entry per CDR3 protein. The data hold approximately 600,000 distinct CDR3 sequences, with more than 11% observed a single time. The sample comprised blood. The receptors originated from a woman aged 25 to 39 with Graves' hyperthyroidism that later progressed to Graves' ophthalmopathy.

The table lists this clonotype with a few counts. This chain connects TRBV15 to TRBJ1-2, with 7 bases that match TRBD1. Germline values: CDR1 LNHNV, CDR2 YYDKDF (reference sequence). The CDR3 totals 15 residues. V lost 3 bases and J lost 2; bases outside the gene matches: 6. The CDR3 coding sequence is TGTGCCACCAGCAGCAACAGGGGAAACAACTATGGCTACACCTTC. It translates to CATSSNRGNNYGYTF.

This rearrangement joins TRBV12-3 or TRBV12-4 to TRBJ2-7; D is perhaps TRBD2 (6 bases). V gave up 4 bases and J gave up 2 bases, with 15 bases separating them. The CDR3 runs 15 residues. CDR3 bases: TGTGCCAGCAGTTATAGGCGGGACGGTCCCTACGAGCAGTACTTC. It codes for CASSYRRDGPYEQYF.

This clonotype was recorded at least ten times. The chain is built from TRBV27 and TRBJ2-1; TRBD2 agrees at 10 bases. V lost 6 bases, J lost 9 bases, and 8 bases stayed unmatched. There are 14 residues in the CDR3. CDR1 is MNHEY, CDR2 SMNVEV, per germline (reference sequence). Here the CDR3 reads CASSPGTSDSEQFF. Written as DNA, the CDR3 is TGTGCCAGCAGCCCCGGGACTAGCGACAGTGAGCAGTTCTTC.

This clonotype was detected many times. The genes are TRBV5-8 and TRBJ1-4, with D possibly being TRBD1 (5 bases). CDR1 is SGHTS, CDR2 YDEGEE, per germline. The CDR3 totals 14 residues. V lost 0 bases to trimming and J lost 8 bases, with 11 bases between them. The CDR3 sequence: CASSLGQNQEKLFF. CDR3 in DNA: TGTGCCAGCAGCTTGGGACAGAACCAGGAAAAACTGTTTTTT.

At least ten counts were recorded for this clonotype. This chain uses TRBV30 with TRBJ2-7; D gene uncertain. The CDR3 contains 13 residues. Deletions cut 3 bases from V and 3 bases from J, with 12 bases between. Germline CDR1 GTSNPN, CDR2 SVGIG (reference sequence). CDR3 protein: CAWRSGGNYEQYF. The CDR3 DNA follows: TGTGCCTGGAGATCAGGTGGGAACTACGAGCAGTACTTC.

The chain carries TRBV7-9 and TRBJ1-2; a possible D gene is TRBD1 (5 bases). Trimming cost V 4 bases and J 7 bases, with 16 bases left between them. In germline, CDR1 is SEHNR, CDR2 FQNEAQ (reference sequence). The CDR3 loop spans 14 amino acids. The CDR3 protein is CASSSVGGMSGYTF. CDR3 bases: TGTGCCAGCAGCTCCGTGGGGGGGATGTCTGGCTACACCTTC. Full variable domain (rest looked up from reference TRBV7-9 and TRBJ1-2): DTGVSQNPRHKITKRGQNVTFRCDPISEHNRLYWYRQTLGQGPEFLTYFQNEAQLEKSRLLSDRFSAERPKGSFSTLEIQRTEQGDSAMYLCASSSVGGMSGYTFGSGTRLTVV.

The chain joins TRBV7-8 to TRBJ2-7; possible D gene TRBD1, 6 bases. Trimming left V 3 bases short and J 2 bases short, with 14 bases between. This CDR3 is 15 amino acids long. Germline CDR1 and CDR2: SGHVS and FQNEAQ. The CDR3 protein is CASSFEQGPTYEQYF. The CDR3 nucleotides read TGTGCCAGCAGCTTCGAACAGGGACCAACCTACGAGCAGTACTTC.

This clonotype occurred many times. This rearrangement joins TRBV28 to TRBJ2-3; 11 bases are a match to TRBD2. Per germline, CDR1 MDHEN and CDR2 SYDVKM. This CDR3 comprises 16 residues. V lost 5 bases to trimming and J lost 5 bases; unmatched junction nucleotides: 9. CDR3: CASSQDSGRAGDTQYF. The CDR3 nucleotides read TGTGCCAGCAGTCAGGATAGCGGGAGGGCAGGAGATACGCAGTATTTT.

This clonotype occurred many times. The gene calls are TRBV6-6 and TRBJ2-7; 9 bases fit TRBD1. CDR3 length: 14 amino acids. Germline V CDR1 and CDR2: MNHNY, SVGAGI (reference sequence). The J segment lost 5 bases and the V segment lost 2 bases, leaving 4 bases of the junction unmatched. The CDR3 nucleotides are TGTGCCAGCAGTTACCGTGACAGGGGGGACGAGCAGTACTTC. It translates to CASSYRDRGDEQYF.